This T cell receptor (beta chain) was obtained from a study of T cell changes during pregnancy in multiple sclerosis. Germline lookup yields CDR1 SGDLS and CDR2 YYNGEE. The CDR3 has 16 amino acids. V was trimmed by 4 bases and J by 0 bases, leaving 16 bases between them. Assay: immunoSEQ multiplex PCR; the TCRdb copy retains only in-frame clones and omits some. The table has some 59,000 clones, approximately 91% seen once. The specimen was peripheral blood, collected in the second trimester of pregnancy. The TCR sequence derives from a female donor with multiple sclerosis, enrolled in a pregnancy study. The V and J genes are TRBV9 and TRBJ2-5, with TRBD1 as a possible D gene (5 bases). The CDR3 DNA reads as TGTGCCAGCAGCCTAGGGGCAGGTCTTGACCAAGAGACCCAGTACTTC. The encoded protein is CASSLGAGLDQETQYF.